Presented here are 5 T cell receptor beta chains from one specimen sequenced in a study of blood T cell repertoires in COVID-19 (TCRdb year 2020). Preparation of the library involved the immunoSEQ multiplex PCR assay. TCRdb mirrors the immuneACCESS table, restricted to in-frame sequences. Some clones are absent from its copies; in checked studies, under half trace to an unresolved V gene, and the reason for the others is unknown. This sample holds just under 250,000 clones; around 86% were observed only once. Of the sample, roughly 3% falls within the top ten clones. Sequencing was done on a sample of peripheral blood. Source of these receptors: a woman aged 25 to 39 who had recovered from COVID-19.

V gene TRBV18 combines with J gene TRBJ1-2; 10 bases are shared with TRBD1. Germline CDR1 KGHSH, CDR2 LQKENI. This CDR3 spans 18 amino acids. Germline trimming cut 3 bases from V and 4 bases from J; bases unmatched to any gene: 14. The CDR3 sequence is CASSPLGTGDQLRYGYTF. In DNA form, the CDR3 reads TGTGCCAGCTCACCCCTAGGGACAGGGGACCAACTTCGCTATGGCTACACCTTC.

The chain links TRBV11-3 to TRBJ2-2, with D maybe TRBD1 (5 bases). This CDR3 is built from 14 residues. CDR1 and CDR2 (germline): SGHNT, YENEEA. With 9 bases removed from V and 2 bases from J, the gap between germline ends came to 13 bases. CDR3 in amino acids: CASLATENTGELFF. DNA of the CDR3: TGTGCCAGTCTCGCGACAGAAAACACCGGGGAGCTGTTTTTT.

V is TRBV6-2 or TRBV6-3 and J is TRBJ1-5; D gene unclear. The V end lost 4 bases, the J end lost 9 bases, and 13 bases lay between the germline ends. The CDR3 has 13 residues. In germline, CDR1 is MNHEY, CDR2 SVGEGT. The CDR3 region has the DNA TGTGCCAGCAGTTCCGCCCGGGTTGGGCCCCAGCATTTT. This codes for CASSSARVGPQHF.

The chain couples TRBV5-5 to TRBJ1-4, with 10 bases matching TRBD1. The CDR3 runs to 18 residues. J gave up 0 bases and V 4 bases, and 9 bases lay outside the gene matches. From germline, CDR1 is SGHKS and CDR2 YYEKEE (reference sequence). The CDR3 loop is CASSRMRQGAATNEKLFF. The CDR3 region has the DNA TGTGCCAGCAGCCGCATGCGACAGGGGGCAGCAACTAATGAAAAACTGTTTTTT.

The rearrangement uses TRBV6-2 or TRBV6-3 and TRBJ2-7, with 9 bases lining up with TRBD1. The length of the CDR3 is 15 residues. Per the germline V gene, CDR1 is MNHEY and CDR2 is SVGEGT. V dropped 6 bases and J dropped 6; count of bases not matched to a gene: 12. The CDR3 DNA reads TGTGCCAGCAGCTCCTCCGGACAGGGGAGAGGCGAGCAGTACTTC. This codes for CASSSSGQGRGEQYF.